The entry below gives a single TCR beta chain sequence along with its context. Its antigen is still unknown. The data were produced by immunoSEQ multiplex PCR, yet TCRdb's version contains in-frame clones alone and is incomplete. The sample has about 18,000 clones, more than 70% seen once. Each depressed patient was pairwise matched to a non-depressed control for sex, age, current smoking status and body mass index. No major medical conditions, Axis I/II comorbidities, regular medication, or illicit drugs. This sample was included in a study of untreated major depressive disorder. The study's findings and limits: Sequencing comparisons covered only three preselected Vbeta families.

The CDR3 contains 12 residues. V was cut by 4 bases and J by 9 bases, with 13 bases left in between. Germline V gives CDR1 LNHDA, CDR2 SQIVND (reference sequence). The source of this sequence is a woman in her 30s in good health. The sample taken for sequencing was CD4+ T cells from PBMCs. The V and J genes are TRBV19 and TRBJ2-7; no definite D call. CDR3 in DNA: TGTGCCAGTAGTAAGGACGGACCGAGGCAGTACTTC. Protein product: CASSKDGPRQYF.